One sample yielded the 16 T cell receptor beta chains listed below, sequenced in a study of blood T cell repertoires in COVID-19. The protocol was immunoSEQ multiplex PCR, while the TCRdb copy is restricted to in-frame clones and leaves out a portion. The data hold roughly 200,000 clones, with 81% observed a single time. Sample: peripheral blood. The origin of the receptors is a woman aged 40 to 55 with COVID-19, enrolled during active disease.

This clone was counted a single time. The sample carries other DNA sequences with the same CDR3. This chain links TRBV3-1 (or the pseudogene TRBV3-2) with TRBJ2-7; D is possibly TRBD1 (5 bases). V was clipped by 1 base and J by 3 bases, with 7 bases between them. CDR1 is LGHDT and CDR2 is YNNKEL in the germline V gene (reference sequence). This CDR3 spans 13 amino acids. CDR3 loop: CASSQVQGYEQYF. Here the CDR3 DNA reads TGTGCCAGCAGCCAAGTCCAGGGCTACGAGCAGTACTTC.

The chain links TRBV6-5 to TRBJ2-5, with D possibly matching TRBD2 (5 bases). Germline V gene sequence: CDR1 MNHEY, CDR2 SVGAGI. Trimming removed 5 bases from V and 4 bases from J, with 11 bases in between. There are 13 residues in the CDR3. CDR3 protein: CASSKTRRETQYF. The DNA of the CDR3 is TGTGCCAGCAGTAAAACTAGGAGAGAGACCCAGTACTTC.

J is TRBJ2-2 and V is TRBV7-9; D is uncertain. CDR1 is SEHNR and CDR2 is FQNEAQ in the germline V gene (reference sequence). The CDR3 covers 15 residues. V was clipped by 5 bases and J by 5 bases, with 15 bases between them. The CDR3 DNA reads TGTGCCAGCAGCCCCAACTTAATCCTTACCGGGGAGCTGTTTTTT. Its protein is CASSPNLILTGELFF. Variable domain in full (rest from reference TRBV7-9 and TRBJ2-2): DTGVSQNPRHKITKRGQNVTFRCDPISEHNRLYWYRQTLGQGPEFLTYFQNEAQLEKSRLLSDRFSAERPKGSFSTLEIQRTEQGDSAMYLCASSPNLILTGELFFGEGSRLTVL.

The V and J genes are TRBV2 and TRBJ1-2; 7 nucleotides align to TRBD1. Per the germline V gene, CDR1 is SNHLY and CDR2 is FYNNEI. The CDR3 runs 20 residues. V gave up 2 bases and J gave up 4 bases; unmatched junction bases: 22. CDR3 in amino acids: CASSEFLVGQSSRAGYGYTF. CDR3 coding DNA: TGTGCCAGCAGTGAATTTCTTGTGGGACAGAGTTCAAGGGCGGGCTATGGCTACACCTTC.

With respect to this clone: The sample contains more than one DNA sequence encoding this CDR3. The CDR3 here is CASSLGHNQPQHF. CDR3 DNA: TGTGCCAGCAGTTTGGGGCACAATCAGCCCCAGCATTTT. V gene TRBV27 combines with J gene TRBJ1-5; D is perhaps TRBD1 (5 bases). V gave up 3 bases and J gave up 3 bases, with 6 bases separating them. The CDR3 extends over 13 amino acids. Germline values: CDR1 MNHEY, CDR2 SMNVEV (reference sequence).

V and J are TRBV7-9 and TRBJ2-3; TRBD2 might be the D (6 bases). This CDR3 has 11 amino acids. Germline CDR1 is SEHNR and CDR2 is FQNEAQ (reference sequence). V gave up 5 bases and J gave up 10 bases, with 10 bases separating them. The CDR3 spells CASSRGGSQYF. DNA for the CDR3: TGTGCCAGCAGCAGGGGAGGTTCGCAGTATTTT.

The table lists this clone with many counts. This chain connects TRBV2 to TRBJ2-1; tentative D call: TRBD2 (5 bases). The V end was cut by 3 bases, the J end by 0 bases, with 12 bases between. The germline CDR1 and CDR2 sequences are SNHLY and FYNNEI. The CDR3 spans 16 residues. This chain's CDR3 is CASSDVSRVSYNEQFF. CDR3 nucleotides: TGTGCCAGCAGTGATGTGTCGAGGGTCTCCTACAATGAGCAGTTCTTC.

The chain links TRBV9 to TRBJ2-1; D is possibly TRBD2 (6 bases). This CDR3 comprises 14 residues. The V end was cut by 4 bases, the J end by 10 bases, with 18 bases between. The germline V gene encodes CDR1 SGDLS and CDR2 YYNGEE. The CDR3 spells CASSPSGTPLEQFF. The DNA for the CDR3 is TGTGCCAGCAGCCCTTCCGGGACTCCCCTCGAGCAGTTCTTC.

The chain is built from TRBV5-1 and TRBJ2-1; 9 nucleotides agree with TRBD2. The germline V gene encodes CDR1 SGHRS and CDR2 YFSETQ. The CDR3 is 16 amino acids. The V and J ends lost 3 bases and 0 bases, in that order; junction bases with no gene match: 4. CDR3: CASSSGLATSYNEQFF. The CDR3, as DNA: TGCGCCAGCAGCTCCGGACTAGCGACCTCCTACAATGAGCAGTTCTTC.

The CDR3 loop is CASNPRGSTDTQYF. As DNA, the CDR3 is TGTGCCAGCAACCCGCGGGGGAGCACAGATACGCAGTATTTT. The chain joins TRBV27 to TRBJ2-3; 7 positions agree with TRBD2. CDR3 length: 14 residues. Germline CDR1 is MNHEY and CDR2 is SMNVEV (reference sequence). V lost 7 bases to trimming and J lost 0 bases; unmatched junction nucleotides: 4.

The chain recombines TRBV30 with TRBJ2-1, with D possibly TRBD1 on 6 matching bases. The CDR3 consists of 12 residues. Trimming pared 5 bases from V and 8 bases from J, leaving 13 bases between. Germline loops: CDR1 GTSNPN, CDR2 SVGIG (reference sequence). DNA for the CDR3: TGTGCCTGGCTGAATGCAGGGGATGAGCAGTTCTTC. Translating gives CAWLNAGDEQFF.

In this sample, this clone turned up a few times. CDR3 DNA: TGTGCCAGCAGTGAATCCTTGAGCAATCAGCCCCAGCATTTT. Protein: CASSESLSNQPQHF. The chain employs TRBV2 and TRBJ1-5; D is uncertain. The CDR3 loop spans 14 amino acids. Germline V gene lookup returns CDR1 SNHLY and CDR2 FYNNEI. Between the trimmed V and J ends, which lost 2 bases and 1 base, there was a span of 6 bases.

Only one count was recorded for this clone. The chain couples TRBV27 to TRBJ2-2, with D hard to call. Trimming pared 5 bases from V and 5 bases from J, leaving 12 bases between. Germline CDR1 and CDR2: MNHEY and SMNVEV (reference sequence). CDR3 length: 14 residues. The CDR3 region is CASSPNRQTGELFF. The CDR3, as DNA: TGTGCCAGCAGTCCAAATAGACAAACCGGGGAGCTGTTTTTT.

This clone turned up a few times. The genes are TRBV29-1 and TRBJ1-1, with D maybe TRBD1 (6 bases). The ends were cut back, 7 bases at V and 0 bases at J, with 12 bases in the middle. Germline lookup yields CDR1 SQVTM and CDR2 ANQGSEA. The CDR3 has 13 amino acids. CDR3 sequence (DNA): TGCAGCGGGGGACACAGCATGAACACTGAAGCTTTCTTT. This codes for CSGGHSMNTEAFF.

The CDR3 sequence is CASALAGADTQYF. The CDR3 DNA reads as TGTGCCAGCGCACTAGCGGGGGCAGATACGCAGTATTTT. The V and J genes are TRBV19 and TRBJ2-3; TRBD2 aligns across 11 bases. The CDR3 spans 13 residues. CDR1 LNHDA and CDR2 SQIVND come from the germline V gene (reference sequence). V was pared by 9 bases and J by 4 bases, with 3 bases of the junction left unmatched. Looking up the rest from reference TRBV19 and TRBJ2-3 gives the full variable domain: DGGITQSPKYLFRKEGQNVTLSCEQNLNHDAMYWYRQDPGQGLRLIYYSQIVNDFQKGDIAEGYSVSREKKESFPLTVTSAQKNPTAFYLCASALAGADTQYFGPGTRLTVL.

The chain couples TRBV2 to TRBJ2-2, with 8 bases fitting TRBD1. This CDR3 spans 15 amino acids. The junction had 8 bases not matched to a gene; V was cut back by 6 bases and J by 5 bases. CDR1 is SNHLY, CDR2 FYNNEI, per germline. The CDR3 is CASRQQGVGTGELFF. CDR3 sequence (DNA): TGTGCCAGCAGACAACAGGGGGTAGGGACCGGGGAGCTGTTTTTT. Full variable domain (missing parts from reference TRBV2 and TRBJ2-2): EPEVTQTPSHQVTQMGQEVILRCVPISNHLYFYWYRQILGQKVEFLVSFYNNEISEKSEIFDDQFSVERPDGSNFTLKIRSTKLEDSAMYFCASRQQGVGTGELFFGEGSRLTVL.